The 13 T cell receptor beta chains below were found in one sample sequenced in a study of vaccination and CD4 T cells after COVID-19. Cultured CD4+ T-cell DNA underwent Oncomine TCR Beta short-read sequencing. TCRdb reprocessed the PCR reads with MiXCR, giving one entry per CDR3 protein. Of some 15,000 distinct CDR3 sequences in the sample, roughly 73% are singletons; the top ten hold approximately 10%. As for treatment: roughly ten-day PBMC culture with coronavirus spike peptide pools or control peptides (ViraFEST assay). Their antigen targets remain unknown. The sequenced sample was CD4+ T cells from blood, cultured in vitro. The receptors were gathered from a human donor who had recovered from COVID-19.

The CDR3 region has the DNA TGTGCCAGCAGTCCCTTGCTTGGGCCGGGAGAGACCCAGTACTTC. Translation: CASSPLLGPGETQYF. The gene calls are TRBV28 and TRBJ2-5; D is ambiguous. Germline loops: CDR1 MDHEN, CDR2 SYDVKM. CDR3 length equals 15 residues. V shed 5 bases and J shed 4 bases, with 17 bases lying between them. The whole variable domain, remainder taken from reference TRBV28 and TRBJ2-5, is DVKVTQSSRYLVKRTGEKVFLECVQDMDHENMFWYRQDPGLGLRLIYFSYDVKMKEKGDIPEGYSVSREKKERFSLILESASTNQTSMYLCASSPLLGPGETQYFGPGTRLLVL.

The rearrangement uses TRBV20-1 and TRBJ1-2, with D possibly being TRBD1 (5 bases). V was clipped by 4 bases and J by 4 bases, with 13 bases between them. The CDR3 sequence is 13 residues long. CDR1 is DFQATT, CDR2 SNEGSKA, per germline (reference sequence). The CDR3 loop reads CSATPGPAYGYTF. In DNA form, the CDR3 reads TGCAGTGCTACTCCGGGACCAGCCTATGGCTACACCTTC.

This chain connects TRBV7-2 to TRBJ1-3; D is unresolved. CDR1 is SGHTA, CDR2 FQGNSA, per germline. CDR3 length: 15 amino acids. Trimming took 5 bases from V and 4 from J, leaving 15 bases between them. In DNA, the CDR3 is TGTGCCAGCAGCATGCAGTACCTGCTCGGAAACACCATATATTTT. Its protein is CASSMQYLLGNTIYF.

The CDR3 is CASSPGQGFQPQHF. The CDR3 DNA is TGTGCCAGCAGCCCCGGTCAGGGTTTCCAGCCCCAGCATTTT. V usage is TRBV6-1 and J usage is TRBJ1-5; weak D call: TRBD1 (5 bases). The CDR3 has 14 residues. Trimming cost V 6 bases and J 7 bases, with 16 bases left between them. CDR1 MNHNS and CDR2 SASEGT come from the germline V gene.

J is TRBJ2-3 and V is TRBV7-2, with 10 bases identical to TRBD2. CDR1 SGHTA and CDR2 FQGNSA come from the germline V gene. Trimming removed 5 bases from V and 6 bases from J; junction bases left unmatched: 8. The CDR3 runs to 15 residues. The CDR3, as DNA: TGTGCCAGCAGCCCCGGACTAGCGGCAAGGGATACGCAGTATTTT. It encodes CASSPGLAARDTQYF.

This clonotype showed up just a few times. The rearrangement joins TRBV2 to TRBJ1-1, with a weak D call TRBD1 (5 bases). V gave up 1 base and J gave up 0 bases, with 12 bases separating them. Germline lookup yields CDR1 SNHLY and CDR2 FYNNEI. The CDR3 loop spans 16 amino acids. In DNA, the CDR3 is TGTGCCAGCAGTGAAGGGGGACTGGGGGTGAACACTGAAGCTTTCTTT. Protein product: CASSEGGLGVNTEAFF.

V gene TRBV19 combines with J gene TRBJ1-2; 10 nucleotides line up with TRBD1. V trimming: 8 bases; J trimming: 9 bases; junction bases outside the gene matches: 9. Germline CDR1 is LNHDA and CDR2 is SQIVND (reference sequence). The length of the CDR3 is 13 residues. CDR3: CASARDRGRSYTF. The CDR3 DNA is TGTGCCAGTGCCCGGGACAGGGGTCGTAGCTACACCTTC.

This clonotype was counted a single time. The chain carries TRBV28 and TRBJ1-3; 9 bases map to TRBD1. In germline, CDR1 is MDHEN, CDR2 SYDVKM. The CDR3 runs to 17 residues. V gave up 1 base and J gave up 3 bases; unmatched junction bases: 7. The CDR3 DNA sequence: TGTGCCAGCAGTTTATTAGGGGACAGGGTTGTTGGAAACACCATATATTTT. It encodes CASSLLGDRVVGNTIYF.

This clonotype came up once. The chain has TRBV12-3 or TRBV12-4 and TRBJ2-3; possible D gene TRBD2, 5 bases. Trimming removed 1 base from V and 3 bases from J, with 14 bases in between. The CDR3 is 16 amino acids. The CDR3 is CASSLGGSGRTDTQYF. CDR3 sequence (DNA): TGTGCCAGCAGTTTAGGTGGGAGTGGTAGGACAGATACGCAGTATTTT.

In its sample, this clonotype was seen once. This chain joins TRBV7-2 and TRBJ2-4; tentatively, D is TRBD1 or TRBD2 (6 bases each). The V end was cut by 1 base, the J end by 1 base, with 20 bases between. From germline, CDR1 is SGHTA and CDR2 FQGNSA. The CDR3 loop spans 19 amino acids. The CDR3 DNA sequence: TGTGCCAGCAGCTTAGGGTGGGGGGCAGGGCTAGAGGCCAAAAACATTCAGTACTTC. Translated: CASSLGWGAGLEAKNIQYF.

The rearrangement links TRBV21-1 to TRBJ2-1; TRBD1 is the table's D call, not checked against the DNA. TRBV21-1 is recorded as a pseudogene. This CDR3 is built from 16 residues. CDR3 sequence (DNA): TGTGCCAGCAGCAAAAGGGGTACAGGGATCTACAATGAGCAGTTCTTC. It encodes CASSKRGTGIYNEQFF.

The chain joins TRBV6-2 or TRBV6-3 to TRBJ1-1; maybe TRBD1 (5 bases). Germline-derived CDR1 and CDR2 are MNHEY and SVGEGT. Trimming cost V 8 bases and J 6 bases, with 16 bases left between them. This CDR3 is 13 amino acids long. The CDR3 coding sequence is TGTGCCAGCTGCCTTCGCGGGGCCGCTGAAGCTTTCTTT. Translation gives CASCLRGAAEAFF.

The V call is TRBV7-2, the J call TRBJ1-5, with D possibly being TRBD1 (5 bases). Trimming cost V 0 bases and J 7 bases, with 13 bases left between them. The CDR3 totals 15 residues. CDR1 SGHTA and CDR2 FQGNSA come from the germline V gene. The CDR3 sequence is CASSLAPGVAQPQHF. CDR3 sequence (DNA): TGTGCCAGCAGCTTAGCCCCGGGGGTGGCGCAGCCCCAGCATTTT.